This T cell receptor (beta chain) was identified during a study of blood T cell repertoires in COVID-19. Background on the study: The United States, Italy and Spain provided the acute and convalescent COVID-19 samples. Sources were T cells, B-cell-depleted T cells, or PBMCs; the material itself was cDNA or gDNA.

Categorization into cohorts depended on clinical history that participants reported. Per the original data handling: Cell counts per sample came from amplifying reference gene primers. The data were produced by immunoSEQ multiplex PCR, yet TCRdb's version contains in-frame clones alone and is incomplete. From that table come the V and J calls and clone size; the DNA was used to work out D and trimming. The sample lists 250,000 or so clones; about four fifths were seen once. Unmatched junction bases numbered 3, after V lost 2 bases and J lost 7 bases. CDR3 length: 14 residues. Germline-derived CDR1 and CDR2 are SGHTA and FQGNSA.

Sequencing was performed on PBMCs or T cells enriched from blood (not recorded which). The V call is TRBV7-2, the J call TRBJ1-2, with 11 nucleotides matching TRBD1. The receptor was derived from a man in his 60s who had recovered from COVID-19. The DNA for the CDR3 is TGTGCCAGCAGCTTACGGACAGGGGGCGCTGGCTACACCTTC. The encoded protein is CASSLRTGGAGYTF.